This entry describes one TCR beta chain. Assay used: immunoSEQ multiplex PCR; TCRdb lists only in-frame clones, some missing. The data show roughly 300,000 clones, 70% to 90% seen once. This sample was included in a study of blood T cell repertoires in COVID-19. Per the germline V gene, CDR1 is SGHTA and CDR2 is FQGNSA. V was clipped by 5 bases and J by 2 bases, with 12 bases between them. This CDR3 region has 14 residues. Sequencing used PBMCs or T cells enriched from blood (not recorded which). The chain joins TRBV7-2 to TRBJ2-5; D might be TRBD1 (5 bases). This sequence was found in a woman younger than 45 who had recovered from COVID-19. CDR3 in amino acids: CASSLRAGQETQYF. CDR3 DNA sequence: TGTGCCAGCAGCCTACGAGCAGGGCAAGAGACCCAGTACTTC.